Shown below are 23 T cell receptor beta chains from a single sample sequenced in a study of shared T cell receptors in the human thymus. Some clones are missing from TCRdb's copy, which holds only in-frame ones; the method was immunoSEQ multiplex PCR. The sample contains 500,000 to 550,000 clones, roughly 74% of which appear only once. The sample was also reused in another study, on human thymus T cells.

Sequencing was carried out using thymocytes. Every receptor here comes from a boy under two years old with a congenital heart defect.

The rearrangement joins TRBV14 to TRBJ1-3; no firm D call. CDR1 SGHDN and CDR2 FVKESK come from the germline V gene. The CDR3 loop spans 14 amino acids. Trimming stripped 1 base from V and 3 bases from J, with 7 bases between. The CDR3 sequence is CASSQVAVGNTIYF. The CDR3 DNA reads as TGTGCCAGCAGCCAAGTGGCAGTTGGAAACACCATATATTTT.

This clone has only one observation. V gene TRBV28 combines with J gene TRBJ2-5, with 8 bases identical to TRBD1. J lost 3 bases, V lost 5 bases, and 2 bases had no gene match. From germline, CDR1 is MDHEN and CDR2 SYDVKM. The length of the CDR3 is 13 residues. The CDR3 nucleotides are TGTGCCAGCAGTGGACAGGGCGAAGAGACCCAGTACTTC. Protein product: CASSGQGEETQYF.

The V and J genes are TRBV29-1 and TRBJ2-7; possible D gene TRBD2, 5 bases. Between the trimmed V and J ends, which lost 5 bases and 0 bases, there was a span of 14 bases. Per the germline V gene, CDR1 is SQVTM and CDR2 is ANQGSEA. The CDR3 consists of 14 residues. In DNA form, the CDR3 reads TGCAGCGTTTCCCAGGACTTGAGCTCCTACGAGCAGTACTTC. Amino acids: CSVSQDLSSYEQYF.

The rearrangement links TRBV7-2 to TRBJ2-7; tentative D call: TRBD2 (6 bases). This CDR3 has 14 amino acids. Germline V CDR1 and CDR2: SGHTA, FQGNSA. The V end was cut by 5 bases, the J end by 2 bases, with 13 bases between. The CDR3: CASSTGTPTYEQYF. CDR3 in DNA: TGTGCCAGCAGCACCGGGACTCCCACCTACGAGCAGTACTTC.

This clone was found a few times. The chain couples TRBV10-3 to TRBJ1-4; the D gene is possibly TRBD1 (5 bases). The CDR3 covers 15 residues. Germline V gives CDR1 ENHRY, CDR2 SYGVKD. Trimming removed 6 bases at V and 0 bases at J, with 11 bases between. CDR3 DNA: TGTGCCATCAGGGAGGGGCTCTCAACTAATGAAAAACTGTTTTTT. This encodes CAIREGLSTNEKLFF.

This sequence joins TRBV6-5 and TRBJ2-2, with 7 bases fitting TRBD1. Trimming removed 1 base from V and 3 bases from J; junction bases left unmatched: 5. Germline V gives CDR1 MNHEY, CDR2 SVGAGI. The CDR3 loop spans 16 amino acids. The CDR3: CASSYYGDRDTGELFF. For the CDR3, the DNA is TGTGCCAGCAGTTACTATGGGGACAGAGACACCGGGGAGCTGTTTTTT.

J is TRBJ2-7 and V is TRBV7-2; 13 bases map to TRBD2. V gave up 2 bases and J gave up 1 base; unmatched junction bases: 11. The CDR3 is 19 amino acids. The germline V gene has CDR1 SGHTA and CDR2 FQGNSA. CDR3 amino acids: CASSLSGLAGVNGSYEQYF. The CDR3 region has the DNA TGTGCCAGCAGCTTATCCGGACTAGCGGGAGTCAATGGGTCCTACGAGCAGTACTTC.

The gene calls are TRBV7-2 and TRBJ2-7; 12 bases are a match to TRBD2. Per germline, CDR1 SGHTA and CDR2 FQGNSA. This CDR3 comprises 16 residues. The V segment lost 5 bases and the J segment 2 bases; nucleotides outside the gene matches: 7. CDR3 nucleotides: TGTGCCAGCAGCCCGTACGGACTAGCGGGGCCCTACGAGCAGTACTTC. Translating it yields CASSPYGLAGPYEQYF.

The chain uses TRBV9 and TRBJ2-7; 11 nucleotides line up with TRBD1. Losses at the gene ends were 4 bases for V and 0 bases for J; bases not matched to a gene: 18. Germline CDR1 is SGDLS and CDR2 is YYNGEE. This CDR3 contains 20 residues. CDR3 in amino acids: CASSPGGTGGADGSSYEQYF. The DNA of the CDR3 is TGTGCCAGCAGCCCCGGGGGGACAGGGGGTGCCGACGGGAGCTCCTACGAGCAGTACTTC. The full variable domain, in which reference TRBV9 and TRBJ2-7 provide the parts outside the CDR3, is DSGVTQTPKHLITATGQRVTLRCSPRSGDLSVYWYQQSLDQGLQFLIQYYNGEERAKGNILERFSAQQFPDLHSELNLSSLELGDSALYFCASSPGGTGGADGSSYEQYFGPGTRLTVT.

CDR3 residues: CASRNRAREKLFF. In nucleotides, the CDR3 is TGTGCCAGCAGGAACAGGGCCCGTGAAAAACTGTTTTTT. V usage is TRBV7-8 and J usage is TRBJ1-4; weak D call: TRBD1 (6 bases). Germline CDR1 SGHVS, CDR2 FQNEAQ. CDR3 length equals 13 residues. The germline V and J ends were trimmed by 6 bases and 7 bases, with 12 bases remaining between them. Together with reference TRBV7-8 and TRBJ1-4, the CDR3 gives the full variable domain: GAGVSQSPRYKVAKRGQDVALRCDPISGHVSLFWYQQALGQGPEFLTYFQNEAQLDKSGLPSDRFFAERPEGSVSTLKIQRTQQEDSAVYLCASRNRAREKLFFGSGTQLSVL.

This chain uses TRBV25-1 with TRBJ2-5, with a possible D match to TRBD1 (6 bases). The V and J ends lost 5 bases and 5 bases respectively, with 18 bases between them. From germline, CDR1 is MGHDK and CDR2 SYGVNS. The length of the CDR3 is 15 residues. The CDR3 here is CASSHTRGRGETQYF. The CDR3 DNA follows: TGTGCCAGCAGTCACACTAGGGGGAGAGGGGAGACCCAGTACTTC.

The CDR3 bases are TGTGCCAGCAGCCCACGGACAGCTTATGGCTACACCTTC. It codes for CASSPRTAYGYTF. V usage is TRBV9 and J usage is TRBJ1-2; a weak D match, TRBD1 (6 bases). Germline values: CDR1 SGDLS, CDR2 YYNGEE. Between the trimmed V and J ends, which lost 4 bases and 5 bases, there was a span of 12 bases. The CDR3 length is 13 residues. The whole variable domain, filled in from reference TRBV9 and TRBJ1-2, reads DSGVTQTPKHLITATGQRVTLRCSPRSGDLSVYWYQQSLDQGLQFLIQYYNGEERAKGNILERFSAQQFPDLHSELNLSSLELGDSALYFCASSPRTAYGYTFGSGTRLTVV.

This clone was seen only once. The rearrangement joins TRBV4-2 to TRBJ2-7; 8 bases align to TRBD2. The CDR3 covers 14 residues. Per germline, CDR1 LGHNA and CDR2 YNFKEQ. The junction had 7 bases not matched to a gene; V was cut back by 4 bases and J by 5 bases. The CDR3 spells CASSLGTSVDEQYF. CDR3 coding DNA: TGTGCCAGCAGCCTCGGGACTAGTGTCGACGAGCAGTACTTC.

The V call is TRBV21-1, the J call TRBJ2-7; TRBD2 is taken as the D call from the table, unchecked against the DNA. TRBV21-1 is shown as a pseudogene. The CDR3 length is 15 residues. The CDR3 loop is CASSKEAGGPYEQYF. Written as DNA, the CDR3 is TGTGCCAGCAGCAAAGAAGCAGGAGGGCCCTACGAGCAGTACTTC.

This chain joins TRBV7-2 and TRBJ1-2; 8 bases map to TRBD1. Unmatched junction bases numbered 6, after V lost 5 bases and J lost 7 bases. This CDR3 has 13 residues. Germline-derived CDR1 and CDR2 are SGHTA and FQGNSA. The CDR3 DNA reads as TGTGCCAGCAGCGCGTGGACAGGGTCTGGCTACACCTTC. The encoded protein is CASSAWTGSGYTF.

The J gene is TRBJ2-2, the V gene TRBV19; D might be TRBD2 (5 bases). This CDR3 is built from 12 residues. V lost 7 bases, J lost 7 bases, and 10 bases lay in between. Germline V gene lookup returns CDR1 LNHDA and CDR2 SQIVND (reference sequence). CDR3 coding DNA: TGTGCCAGTAACCCGAGGGACGGGGAGCTGTTTTTT. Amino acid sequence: CASNPRDGELFF. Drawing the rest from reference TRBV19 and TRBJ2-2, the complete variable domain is DGGITQSPKYLFRKEGQNVTLSCEQNLNHDAMYWYRQDPGQGLRLIYYSQIVNDFQKGDIAEGYSVSREKKESFPLTVTSAQKNPTAFYLCASNPRDGELFFGEGSRLTVL.

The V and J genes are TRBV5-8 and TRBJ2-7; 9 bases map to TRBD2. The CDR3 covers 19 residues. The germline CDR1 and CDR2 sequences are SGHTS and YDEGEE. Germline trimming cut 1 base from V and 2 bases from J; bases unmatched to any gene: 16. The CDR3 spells CASSLWTGLGPSGTYEQYF. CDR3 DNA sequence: TGTGCCAGCAGCTTGTGGACAGGTCTAGGTCCTAGCGGGACCTACGAGCAGTACTTC.

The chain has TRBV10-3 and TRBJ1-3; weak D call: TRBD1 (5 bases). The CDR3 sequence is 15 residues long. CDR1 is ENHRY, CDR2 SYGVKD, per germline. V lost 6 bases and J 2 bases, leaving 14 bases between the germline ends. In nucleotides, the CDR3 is TGTGCCATCAGGGGCCCGGACACCGCTGGAAACACCATATATTTT. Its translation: CAIRGPDTAGNTIYF.

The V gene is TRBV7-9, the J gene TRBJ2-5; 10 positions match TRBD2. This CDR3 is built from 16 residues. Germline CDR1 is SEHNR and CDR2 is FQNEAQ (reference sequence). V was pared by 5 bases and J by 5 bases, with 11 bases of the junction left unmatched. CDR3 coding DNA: TGTGCCAGCAGCCTACTTCTAGCGGGAGCTGGGGAGACCCAGTACTTC. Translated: CASSLLLAGAGETQYF.

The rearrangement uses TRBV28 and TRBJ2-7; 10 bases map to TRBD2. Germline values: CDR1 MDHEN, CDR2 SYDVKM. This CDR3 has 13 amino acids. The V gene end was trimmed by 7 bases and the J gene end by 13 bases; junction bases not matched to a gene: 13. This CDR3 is CASTQGPPSGSYF. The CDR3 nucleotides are TGTGCCAGCACCCAGGGTCCTCCTAGCGGGAGCTACTTC.

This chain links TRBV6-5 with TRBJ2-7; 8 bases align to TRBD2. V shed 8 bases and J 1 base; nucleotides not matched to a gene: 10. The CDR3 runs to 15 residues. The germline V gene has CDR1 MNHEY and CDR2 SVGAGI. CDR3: CASRRGREASYEQYF. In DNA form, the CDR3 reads TGTGCCAGCCGGCGAGGGCGGGAGGCGTCCTACGAGCAGTACTTC.

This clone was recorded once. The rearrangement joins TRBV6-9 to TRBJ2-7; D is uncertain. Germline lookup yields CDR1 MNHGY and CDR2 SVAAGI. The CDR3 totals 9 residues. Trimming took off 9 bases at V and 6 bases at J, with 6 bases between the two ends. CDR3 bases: TGTGCCAGGCCTACCGAGCAGTACTTC. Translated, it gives CARPTEQYF.

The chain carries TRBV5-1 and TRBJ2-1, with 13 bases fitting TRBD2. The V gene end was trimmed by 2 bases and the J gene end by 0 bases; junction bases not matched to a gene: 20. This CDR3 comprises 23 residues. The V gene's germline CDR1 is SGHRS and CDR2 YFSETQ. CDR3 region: CASSFLGQTGTSGEDSSYNEQFF. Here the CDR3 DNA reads TGCGCCAGCAGCTTCCTAGGGCAGACCGGGACTAGCGGGGAAGACAGCTCCTACAATGAGCAGTTCTTC.